These 18 T cell receptor beta chains were all obtained from the same sample, sequenced in a study of T-cell reconstitution after alpha-beta-depleted transplantation in children. It was with unique molecular identifiers that the TCRbeta library was prepared. MiXCR, applied by TCRdb to the PCR reads, yields one record per CDR3 protein. The sample has 200,000 to 250,000 distinct CDR3 sequences, roughly 8.2% seen once. The sequencing used PBMCs, mostly from graft donor cells, collected 180 days after TCRalphabeta/CD19-depleted stem cell transplant. These receptors all stem from a male patient aged 5 to 17 who had a stem cell transplant for acute lymphoblastic leukemia, so the T cells may come from the graft donor.

This clonotype was recorded many times. V usage is TRBV14 and J usage is TRBJ2-3, with TRBD2 identical over 7 bases. With 1 base clipped from V and 9 bases from J, the junction kept 1 base outside the gene matches. The CDR3 covers 12 residues. CDR1 is SGHDN, CDR2 FVKESK, per germline. The CDR3 region is CASSQAGRTQYF. The CDR3 nucleotides read TGTGCCAGCAGCCAAGCCGGGAGGACGCAGTATTTT.

Ten or more counts support this clonotype. The rearrangement uses TRBV10-3 and TRBJ2-7; D is possibly TRBD2 (6 bases). V dropped 7 bases and J dropped 1 base, with 14 bases sitting between them. Germline V lookup: CDR1 ENHRY, CDR2 SYGVKD. This CDR3 is 14 amino acids long. DNA of the CDR3: TGTGCCATCATGCGGGACCTAGCGTCCTACGAGCAGTACTTC. Translating gives CAIMRDLASYEQYF.

Worth noting for this clonotype: A much larger clone differs by one base, so this may be a read error. The chain carries TRBV2 and TRBJ1-2; D is undetermined. Germline V gene data show CDR1 as SNHLY and CDR2 as FYNNEI. CDR3 size: 11 residues. CDR3 residues: CASREGYGYPF. The CDR3 nucleotides read TGTGCCAGCAGGGAAGGCTATGGCTACCCCTTC.

This clonotype has at least ten counts. The chain has TRBV18 and TRBJ2-3, with TRBD1 matching 8 bases. The germline CDR1 and CDR2 sequences are KGHSH and LQKENI. Trimming removed 3 bases from V and 4 bases from J; junction bases left unmatched: 6. The CDR3 is made up of 15 amino acids. CDR3 sequence reads: CASSPWTGRSDTQYF. CDR3 nucleotide sequence: TGTGCCAGCTCACCGTGGACAGGGAGGTCAGATACGCAGTATTTT.

This clonotype was seen at least ten times. This sequence joins TRBV9 and TRBJ2-2; perhaps TRBD2 as D (6 bases). The germline V gene has CDR1 SGDLS and CDR2 YYNGEE. V lost 5 bases and J lost 5, with 16 bases in between. The CDR3 totals 15 residues. The CDR3 spells CASRYGSAGTGELFF. In DNA, the CDR3 is TGTGCCAGCAGGTACGGGAGCGCAGGGACCGGGGAGCTGTTTTTT.

This clonotype was recorded many times. The rearrangement uses TRBV25-1 and TRBJ1-2, with TRBD1 as a possible D gene (6 bases). Trimming cost V 2 bases and J 5 bases, with 15 bases left between them. The germline CDR1 and CDR2 sequences are MGHDK and SYGVNS. This CDR3 is built from 15 residues. The CDR3 DNA is TGTGCCAGCAGTGAAGGGACACCGGACTTTTATGGCTACACCTTC. This codes for CASSEGTPDFYGYTF.

This clonotype was found many times. V usage is TRBV20-1 and J usage is TRBJ2-7; TRBD1 or TRBD2 may be the D gene (5 bases each). Trimming pared 6 bases from V and 6 bases from J, leaving 24 bases between. CDR3 length equals 15 residues. Germline V gene sequence: CDR1 DFQATT, CDR2 SNEGSKA (reference sequence). CDR3 sequence: CSAALSGRIPGEQYF. CDR3 DNA sequence: TGCAGTGCCGCCCTCTCAGGGAGAATCCCTGGCGAGCAGTACTTC.

This clonotype occurred a few times. The gene calls are TRBV2 and TRBJ2-3; D is possibly TRBD2 (5 bases). This CDR3 spans 14 amino acids. From germline, CDR1 is SNHLY and CDR2 FYNNEI. V dropped 8 bases and J dropped 6 bases, with 18 bases sitting between them. The CDR3 sequence is CASGGPDFFDTQYF. In nucleotides, the CDR3 is TGTGCCAGCGGAGGACCTGACTTCTTTGATACGCAGTATTTT.

This clonotype has at least ten counts. The V call is TRBV28, the J call TRBJ2-3; D unclear. V was clipped by 4 bases and J by 5 bases, with 7 bases between them. Looked up from germline, CDR1 is MDHEN and CDR2 is SYDVKM. The length of the CDR3 is 12 residues. The DNA for the CDR3 is TGTGCCAGCAGTTCCCAGGTAGATACGCAGTATTTT. Translated, it gives CASSSQVDTQYF.

This clonotype has ten or more counts. The chain couples TRBV28 to TRBJ2-2; no clear D. Trimming cost V 2 bases and J 13 bases, with 11 bases left between them. The CDR3 extends over 12 amino acids. Germline CDR1 MDHEN, CDR2 SYDVKM. CDR3 loop: CASSLLSTALFF. Here the CDR3 DNA reads TGTGCCAGCAGTTTACTTTCTACGGCGCTGTTTTTT.

This clonotype was observed at least ten times. The chain is built from TRBV7-9 and TRBJ1-2; 8 bases fit TRBD1. V lost 5 bases and J lost 6; bases outside the gene matches: 5. Germline CDR1 and CDR2: SEHNR and FQNEAQ (reference sequence). This CDR3 comprises 13 residues. This CDR3 reads CASSPGTGHGYTF. In nucleotides, the CDR3 is TGTGCCAGCAGCCCTGGGACAGGACATGGCTACACCTTC.

This clonotype appeared many times. The CDR3 nucleotides read TGCAGCGTTGCCCAGGGAGGAAACACTGAAGCTTTCTTT. It codes for CSVAQGGNTEAFF. The chain couples TRBV29-1 to TRBJ1-1, with TRBD1 as a possible D gene (5 bases). CDR3 size: 13 residues. V dropped 4 bases and J dropped 2 bases, with 11 bases sitting between them. CDR1 and CDR2 from the germline V gene are SQVTM and ANQGSEA.

This clonotype has at least ten counts. V and J are TRBV10-3 and TRBJ1-1, with 8 bases lining up with TRBD1. V trimming: 4 bases; J trimming: 3 bases; junction bases outside the gene matches: 10. The germline V gene encodes CDR1 ENHRY and CDR2 SYGVKD. This CDR3 comprises 16 residues. In DNA form, the CDR3 reads TGTGCCATCAGTGGAAGGACAGGGAAGGGGGACACTGAAGCTTTCTTT. It codes for CAISGRTGKGDTEAFF.

This clonotype was seen at least ten times. This chain links TRBV9 with TRBJ2-1; 7 bases are shared with TRBD2. The trim removed 0 bases at V and 8 bases at J, leaving 2 bases unmatched. Germline V lookup: CDR1 SGDLS, CDR2 YYNGEE. The CDR3 has 13 residues. In nucleotides, the CDR3 is TGTGCCAGCAGCGTAGGGCGGGAGTATGAGCAGTTCTTC. Amino acid sequence: CASSVGREYEQFF.

This clonotype showed up many times. The J gene is TRBJ1-2, the V gene TRBV6-5; D perhaps matches TRBD1 (5 bases). The CDR3 is 17 residues long. Trimming cost V 2 bases and J 8 bases, with 24 bases left between them. Germline V gene lookup returns CDR1 MNHEY and CDR2 SVGAGI. The CDR3 DNA sequence: TGTGCCAGCAGTTACGCGCCCGGGGATCCGGGGGGAAGAGGCTACACCTTC. This encodes CASSYAPGDPGGRGYTF.

This clonotype was seen ten or more times. This chain uses TRBV5-6 with TRBJ2-7, with D perhaps TRBD1 or TRBD2 (5 bases each). Per the germline V gene, CDR1 is SGHDT and CDR2 is YYEEEE. Trimming removed 0 bases from V and 2 bases from J, with 9 bases in between. This CDR3 is 14 amino acids long. CDR3 loop: CASSLASGPYEQYF. The DNA for the CDR3 is TGTGCCAGCAGCTTGGCCTCGGGACCCTACGAGCAGTACTTC. Full variable domain (missing parts from reference TRBV5-6 and TRBJ2-7): DAGVTQSPTHLIKTRGQQVTLRCSPKSGHDTVSWYQQALGQGPQFIFQYYEEEERQRGNFPDRFSGHQFPNYSSELNVNALLLGDSALYLCASSLASGPYEQYFGPGTRLTVT.

This clonotype occurred many times. V gene TRBV5-1 combines with J gene TRBJ2-1; possibly TRBD1 for D (6 bases). With 0 bases removed from V and 4 bases from J, the gap between germline ends came to 8 bases. The length of the CDR3 is 14 residues. The germline gives CDR1 SGHRS, CDR2 YFSETQ. CDR3 loop: CASSLEGGYNEQFF. CDR3 nucleotides: TGCGCCAGCAGCTTGGAAGGGGGATACAATGAGCAGTTCTTC.

This clonotype was detected many times. The V gene is TRBV6-5, the J gene TRBJ2-1; D is possibly TRBD1 or TRBD2 (6 bases each). The germline V gene encodes CDR1 MNHEY and CDR2 SVGAGI. Trimming shortened V by 9 bases and J by 5 bases, and 20 bases separated the two germline ends. The CDR3 has 15 amino acids. DNA of the CDR3: TGTGCCAGTGCCCAGGAGGGGGGAGGAAACAATGAGCAGTTCTTC. As protein: CASAQEGGGNNEQFF.